This TCR beta chain was sequenced during a study of shared clonotypes between healthy human individuals. Whole-study results and caveats: Among a handful of donors, about 5% of naive CD4 clonotypes were found in common.

With regard to this clone: Antigen specificity is unknown. Other DNA sequences in this sample translate to the same CDR3.

CD45RO negativity and positive selection for CCR7 defined naive CD8 cells, a population that excluded terminally differentiated effector memory CD45RA+ cells. The germline V gene encodes CDR1 SQVTM and CDR2 ANQGSEA. CDR3 length equals 11 residues. The ends were cut back, 6 bases at V and 0 bases at J, with 6 bases in the middle. The method was immunoSEQ multiplex PCR; TCRdb's version includes in-frame clones alone and lacks a portion of them. The sample lists about 2 million clones; about 95% were seen once. The rearrangement uses TRBV29-1 and TRBJ2-7; D uncertain. The sample comprised naive CD8+ T cells sorted from blood. This sequence was found in a man in his late teens or twenties in good health. CDR3 sequence: CSVASSYEQYF. The CDR3 DNA is TGCAGCGTGGCTAGCTCCTACGAGCAGTACTTC.